These 16 T cell receptor beta chains were sequenced from one sample in a study of metastatic and nonmetastatic thyroid tumors (dated by TCRdb to 2018 to 2020). Library construction relied on PCR. Instrument on record: Illumina HiSeq 4000. TCRdb took the public reads, trimmed them with fastp at Q25, ran MiXCR for clone calling and kept in-frame beta chains. The sample profile shows under 20,000 clones; roughly 22% of them were found once. The leading ten clones occupy about 8.1% of the sample. None of the patients had been given any treatment before thyroid surgery. The source material was adjacent normal tissue. These receptors came from a female donor with papillary thyroid cancer or a benign thyroid nodule (not recorded which). Some clones in this sample may be carry-over from other donors' samples.

This clone was detected a few times. The chain combines TRBV12-3 or TRBV12-4 with TRBJ2-3, with a tentative D call TRBD1 (6 bases). V lost 5 bases to trimming and J lost 0 bases, with 12 bases between them. This CDR3 is 15 amino acids long. CDR3 sequence reads: CASSPRQVSTDTQYF. Written as DNA, the CDR3 is TGTGCCAGCAGTCCCCGACAGGTTAGCACAGATACGCAGTATTTT.

A few counts support this clone. The chain joins TRBV28 to TRBJ1-1; weak D call: TRBD1 (5 bases). V was clipped by 2 bases and J by 6 bases, with 13 bases between them. The CDR3 is 14 amino acids. Germline loops: CDR1 MDHEN, CDR2 SYDVKM. The CDR3 protein is CASSLHQGFPEAFF. The DNA for the CDR3 is TGTGCCAGCAGTTTACACCAGGGTTTCCCTGAAGCTTTCTTT. Full variable domain (missing parts from reference TRBV28 and TRBJ1-1): DVKVTQSSRYLVKRTGEKVFLECVQDMDHENMFWYRQDPGLGLRLIYFSYDVKMKEKGDIPEGYSVSREKKERFSLILESASTNQTSMYLCASSLHQGFPEAFFGQGTRLTVV.

This clone has a handful of counts. Other DNA sequences in the sample encode the same CDR3. The V and J genes are TRBV12-3 or TRBV12-4 and TRBJ1-2; 7 bases are a match to TRBD1. Germline trimming cut 2 bases from V and 8 bases from J; bases unmatched to any gene: 14. The CDR3 consists of 16 residues. The CDR3 loop is CASSLKGPPTGDGYTF. The CDR3, as DNA: TGTGCCAGCAGTTTAAAGGGCCCCCCAACAGGGGACGGCTACACCTTC.

The rearrangement joins TRBV6-1 to TRBJ2-1, with D unclear. The CDR3 extends over 14 amino acids. Germline V lookup: CDR1 MNHNS, CDR2 SASEGT. Trimming cost V 2 bases and J 8 bases, with 13 bases left between them. The CDR3 DNA follows: TGTGCCAGCAGTGAAATAGTATACGTCCATGAGCAGTTCTTC. Translating it yields CASSEIVYVHEQFF.

The rearrangement uses TRBV3-1 and TRBJ2-5; D perhaps matches TRBD1 (6 bases). Trimming left V 3 bases short and J 7 bases short, with 21 bases between. This CDR3 has 16 amino acids. Germline V gene sequence: CDR1 LGHDT, CDR2 YNNKEL (reference sequence). The CDR3 coding sequence is TGTGCCAGCAGCCACATACCGGGACAACGGTGGGGGACCCAGTACTTC. Amino acids: CASSHIPGQRWGTQYF.

The V gene is TRBV19, the J gene TRBJ1-2; no clear D gene. Trimming took 7 bases from V and 2 from J, leaving 8 bases between them. CDR1 and CDR2 from the germline V gene are LNHDA and SQIVND (reference sequence). The CDR3 is 12 amino acids. CDR3 loop: CASKRANYGYTF. In DNA, the CDR3 is TGTGCCAGTAAAAGGGCGAACTATGGCTACACCTTC.

There are a few counts of this clone. V usage is TRBV28 and J usage is TRBJ2-5; 8 positions match TRBD2. This CDR3 has 15 amino acids. Germline lookup yields CDR1 MDHEN and CDR2 SYDVKM. Trimming removed 7 bases from V and 1 base from J; junction bases left unmatched: 8. This chain's CDR3 is CASITTSVCQETQYF. CDR3 coding DNA: TGTGCCAGCATCACGACTAGCGTGTGCCAAGAGACCCAGTACTTC.

By sample share, this clone is large. The DNA of the CDR3 is TGCGCCAGCAGCCAAGCGGGGATGAACACTGAAGCTTTCTTT. Protein sequence: CASSQAGMNTEAFF. The chain recombines TRBV4-1 with TRBJ1-1, with D hard to call. The CDR3 runs 14 residues. V lost 1 base, J lost 0 bases, and 6 bases lay in between. Germline V gives CDR1 MGHRA, CDR2 YSYEKL.

The chain couples TRBV11-1 to TRBJ1-2, with D possibly being TRBD1 (6 bases). The CDR3 spans 11 residues. The germline V gene has CDR1 SGHAT and CDR2 FQDESV (reference sequence). Trimming pared 6 bases from V and 8 bases from J, leaving 10 bases between. CDR3 sequence (DNA): TGTGCCAGCAGTACTGGACAGGGCTACACCTTC. Translation gives CASSTGQGYTF.

V usage is TRBV14 and J usage is TRBJ1-2, with unresolved D. Germline CDR1 and CDR2: SGHDN and FVKESK. The ends were cut back, 4 bases at V and 10 bases at J, with 19 bases in the middle. The CDR3 extends over 14 amino acids. Here the CDR3 reads CASSPHFSTPLYTF. DNA for the CDR3: TGTGCCAGCAGCCCCCATTTTTCCACCCCACTCTACACCTTC.

The chain couples TRBV27 to TRBJ2-1; D is unclear. In germline, CDR1 is MNHEY, CDR2 SMNVEV (reference sequence). The length of the CDR3 is 13 residues. V lost 2 bases to trimming and J lost 5 bases, with 7 bases between them. CDR3 nucleotides: TGTGCCAGCAGTTTAGGAGAACACAATGAGCAGTTCTTC. Protein sequence: CASSLGEHNEQFF.

The chain links TRBV11-2 to TRBJ1-2, with 7 bases lining up with TRBD1. The CDR3 has 13 amino acids. V shed 5 bases, J shed 2 bases, and the junction held 2 bases outside the gene matches. From germline, CDR1 is SGHAT and CDR2 FQNNGV. The CDR3 sequence is CASSRQGNYGYTF. The CDR3 bases are TGTGCCAGCAGCCGACAGGGCAACTATGGCTACACCTTC.

Concerning this clone itself: A junction boundary mismatches the germline segment, possibly from a read error. In DNA form, the CDR3 reads TGTGCCAGCAGTGAGGGGGAGTTTGGTGAATCTTTCTTT. Amino acid sequence: CASSEGEFGESFF. The V gene is TRBV25-1, the J gene TRBJ1-1; TRBD1 is a possible D gene (5 bases). Germline V lookup: CDR1 MGHDK, CDR2 SYGVNS. The CDR3 runs 13 residues.

This clone was seen only a few times. The rearrangement uses TRBV6-1 and TRBJ1-6, with a weak D call TRBD1 (6 bases). The V gene lost 9 bases and the J gene lost 7 bases, with 22 bases spanning the gap. There are 16 residues in the CDR3. Germline lookup yields CDR1 MNHNS and CDR2 SASEGT. CDR3 sequence: CASSPRGGSHNSPLHF. CDR3 in DNA: TGTGCCAGTTCCCCCCGAGGGGGGTCGCACAATTCACCCCTCCACTTT.

This clone showed up just a few times. An end of the junction does not agree with germline; a read error may underlie this. The V and J genes are TRBV28 and TRBJ2-7; 7 bases are a match to TRBD1. Per germline, CDR1 MDHEN and CDR2 SYDVKM. The CDR3 has 13 amino acids. The CDR3 region is CASSPTGRAERYF. CDR3 coding DNA: TGTGCCAGCAGTCCGACAGGGCGGGCCGAGCGGTACTTC.

The chain is built from TRBV6-6 and TRBJ2-1, with 7 nucleotides matching TRBD1. The CDR3 consists of 16 residues. V gave up 0 bases and J gave up 2 bases; unmatched junction bases: 4. Germline CDR1 is MNHNY and CDR2 is SVGAGI (reference sequence). CDR3 DNA sequence: TGTGCCAGCAGTTACTCGACTGGGACAGCCTACAATGAGCAGTTCTTC. Translated, it gives CASSYSTGTAYNEQFF.